This T cell receptor beta chain was sequenced for a study of T cell responses to AZD1222 COVID-19 vaccine. Notes on the study in general: Females made up more of the donors, who were largely white British, and clonal diversity may have come out too low. Among those given AZD1222, only six were seropositive at baseline.

Produced via immunoSEQ multiplex PCR; TCRdb's table is partial and in-frame only. The sample carries about 82,000 clones, 70% to 90% recorded once. CDR1 and CDR2 (germline): SGHRS, YFSETQ. V shed 4 bases and J 0 bases; nucleotides not matched to a gene: 7. The length of the CDR3 is 16 residues. Regarding this clone: The antigen is undetermined.

This TCR was sampled from an adult who received the AZD1222 COVID-19 vaccine. The genes are TRBV5-1 and TRBJ1-2; 9 bases align to TRBD1. The sequences come from peripheral blood, collected 28 days after the second AZD1222 dose. In DNA, the CDR3 is TGCGCCAGCAGCAAGGAACAGGGGGCCTCTAACTATGGCTACACCTTC. It yields the protein CASSKEQGASNYGYTF.